This T cell receptor (beta chain) was recovered during a study of OX40 agonist ivuxolimab in advanced cancers. As for the study in general: The patients' treatment was ivuxolimab, an agonistic anti-OX40 (CD134) antibody. Partial responses were recorded for three patients, including one with hepatocellular carcinoma and two with cutaneous melanoma.

V lost 4 bases, J lost 7 bases, and 12 bases lay in between. The length of the CDR3 is 14 residues. Germline V gene data show CDR1 as SGHRS and CDR2 as YFSETQ. Here immunoSEQ multiplex PCR was the method, and the copy in TCRdb shows in-frame clones only, minus some. The sample holds fewer than 100,000 clones, about 84% seen once. This clone was observed a handful of times. The antigen remains undetermined. Whole-study results and caveats: Clonal expansion among partial responders at 0.1-3.0 mg/kg ranked near the lowest.

This specimen consisted of CD4+ or CD8+ T cells sorted from blood, obtained in a trial of the OX40 agonist ivuxolimab. The chain links TRBV5-1 to TRBJ1-6; D call uncertain. The sequence was obtained from an adult with an advanced solid tumor such as melanoma, head and neck, liver or kidney cancer. In DNA form, the CDR3 reads TGCGCCAGCAGCCCATTCGTCGTGAATTCACCCCTCCACTTT. Protein: CASSPFVVNSPLHF.